A single T cell receptor (beta chain) is shown here with its context. The data were obtained in a study of blood T cell repertoires in COVID-19. Study in general: Samples representing acute and convalescent COVID-19 were sourced from the United States, Italy and Spain.

CDR3 size: 14 residues. Looked up from germline, CDR1 is MGHDK and CDR2 is SYGVNS. V lost 5 bases, J lost 0 bases, and 10 bases lay in between. Repertoires were generated with immunoSEQ multiplex PCR, while TCRdb's copy carries only in-frame clones and drops some. This table holds 150,000 to 200,000 clones, roughly 91% found once. The clonotype originates from a man aged 40-50 years with active or convalescent COVID-19. The source material was peripheral blood. V is TRBV25-1 and J is TRBJ1-1, with D possibly matching TRBD1 (5 bases). CDR3 sequence (DNA): TGTGCCAGCAGTCTCGGGGGGATGAACACTGAAGCTTTCTTT. Residues: CASSLGGMNTEAFF.